A single sample is the source of the 11 T cell receptor beta chains below, sequenced in a study of blood T cells in healthy people across ages. Using a J-beta primer mix together with a sample-barcoded 5' primer, a second PCR was run for about 7 to 12 cycles. One entry per CDR3 protein results from TCRdb running MiXCR on the 5' RACE reads. This repertoire shows about 640,000 distinct CDR3 sequences, 58% found once; its top ten account for more than 35%. Sequencing input: blood. Receptors originate from a man aged 55 to 70 in good health.

The rearrangement links TRBV27 to TRBJ2-7; TRBD2 matches at 8 bases. The junction had 12 bases not matched to a gene; V was cut back by 5 bases and J by 6 bases. Looked up from germline, CDR1 is MNHEY and CDR2 is SMNVEV (reference sequence). This CDR3 spans 15 amino acids. The CDR3 DNA reads as TGTGCCAGCAGTCCCCGAGCGGGGGCCCTCTCCGAGCAGTACTTC. Its protein is CASSPRAGALSEQYF.

This clonotype was counted once. The chain employs TRBV3-1 and TRBJ2-3; a weak D match, TRBD1 (6 bases). The V gene's germline CDR1 is LGHDT and CDR2 YNNKEL (reference sequence). The CDR3 is made up of 14 amino acids. Trimming pared 1 base from V and 2 bases from J, leaving 7 bases between. The CDR3 reads CASSQGGHTDTQYF. CDR3 DNA: TGTGCCAGCAGCCAAGGGGGGCACACAGATACGCAGTATTTT.

The V and J genes are TRBV7-2 and TRBJ2-3; TRBD2 matches at 10 bases. V lost 5 bases to trimming and J lost 2 bases; unmatched junction nucleotides: 7. Germline lookup yields CDR1 SGHTA and CDR2 FQGNSA. The CDR3 is made up of 16 amino acids. Written as DNA, the CDR3 is TGTGCCAGCAGCATCTTAGCGGGGGGCCTCACAGATACGCAGTATTTT. Its protein product is CASSILAGGLTDTQYF.

This clonotype has only a few counts. The chain combines TRBV18 with TRBJ2-5; the D gene is possibly TRBD2 (6 bases). Trimming pared 6 bases from V and 1 base from J, leaving 15 bases between. CDR1 is KGHSH, CDR2 LQKENI, per germline. The CDR3 has 15 residues. The CDR3 nucleotides read TGTGCCAGCTCCCTCGAGGGTAGCGGCCAAGAGACCCAGTACTTC. Its protein is CASSLEGSGQETQYF.

The rearrangement uses TRBV20-1 and TRBJ1-2; a possible D gene is TRBD1 (6 bases). This CDR3 comprises 15 residues. V was cut by 0 bases and J by 2 bases, with 13 bases left in between. CDR1 and CDR2 (germline): DFQATT, SNEGSKA (reference sequence). CDR3: CSARDSAGVNYGYTF. CDR3 bases: TGCAGTGCTAGAGATTCTGCAGGGGTAAACTATGGCTACACCTTC.

This clonotype was counted a few times. V and J are TRBV5-5 and TRBJ2-5; no clear D gene. Per the germline V gene, CDR1 is SGHKS and CDR2 is YYEKEE (reference sequence). The CDR3 is 16 amino acids. The V end lost 4 bases, the J end lost 2 bases, and 18 bases lay between the germline ends. Written as DNA, the CDR3 is TGTGCCAGCAGCCCGACGACGGATACCCGACAAGAGACCCAGTACTTC. Its translation is CASSPTTDTRQETQYF.

The chain recombines TRBV6-1 with TRBJ1-5; 9 bases match TRBD1. V was pared by 7 bases and J by 4 bases, with 8 bases of the junction left unmatched. The CDR3 runs 15 residues. Germline CDR1 and CDR2: MNHNS and SASEGT. CDR3 amino acids: CASTGPGQGNQPQHF. The CDR3 nucleotides are TGTGCCAGCACCGGCCCGGGACAGGGAAATCAGCCCCAGCATTTT.

This clonotype was detected ten times or more. This chain connects TRBV5-1 to TRBJ2-4; no clear D gene. CDR1 and CDR2 (germline): SGHRS, YFSETQ. V was clipped by 0 bases and J by 0 bases, with 4 bases between them. The CDR3 is 14 residues long. The CDR3 DNA follows: TGCGCCAGCAGCTTGGGGGTAGCCAAAAACATTCAGTACTTC. Encoded protein: CASSLGVAKNIQYF.

This clonotype was found a few times. The gene calls are TRBV29-1 and TRBJ2-3, with 9 nucleotides matching TRBD2. Germline CDR1 is SQVTM and CDR2 is ANQGSEA. This CDR3 has 13 residues. With 5 bases clipped from V and 5 bases from J, the junction kept 5 bases outside the gene matches. CDR3 amino acids: CSVRAGGRDTQYF. DNA for the CDR3: TGCAGCGTTAGGGCGGGGGGGCGAGATACGCAGTATTTT.

Only a few counts were recorded for this clonotype. The chain has TRBV29-1 and TRBJ2-5, with D tentatively TRBD1 or TRBD2 (6 bases each). This CDR3 comprises 11 residues. CDR1 is SQVTM and CDR2 is ANQGSEA in the germline V gene. V shed 0 bases and J shed 13 bases, with 12 bases lying between them. CDR3 coding DNA: TGCAGCGTTGAAGATGGGGGGCCCAGGTACTTC. It specifies CSVEDGGPRYF.

V and J are TRBV7-2 and TRBJ2-7; 7 bases map to TRBD2. In germline, CDR1 is SGHTA, CDR2 FQGNSA. Trimming took 5 bases from V and 3 from J; bases not matched to a gene: 13. The CDR3 length is 16 residues. DNA for the CDR3: TGTGCCAGCAGCCCCTGGCTAGCGGTCGAGGGCTACGAGCAGTACTTC. Its protein is CASSPWLAVEGYEQYF.